This T cell receptor (beta chain) was obtained from a study of blood T cell repertoires in COVID-19. This CDR3 region has 14 residues. Germline CDR1 MGHRA, CDR2 YSYEKL. The V gene end was trimmed by 1 base and the J gene end by 3 bases; junction bases not matched to a gene: 2. Recruits, aged about 18 to 95 years, lived in under 25 US areas. Participant-given clinical history determined each cohort assignment. Here immunoSEQ multiplex PCR was the method, and the copy in TCRdb shows in-frame clones only, minus some. The sample yields 150,000 to 200,000 clones, 86% seen once. V gene TRBV4-1 combines with J gene TRBJ2-5; 7 nucleotides match TRBD1. The sequencing input was PBMCs or T cells enriched from blood (not recorded which). The clonotype comes from a woman aged 40 to 49 in a cohort exposed to, infected with or recovered from COVID-19 (not recorded which). CDR3 nucleotides: TGCGCCAGCAGCCAAGGCCAGGGGGAAGAGACCCAGTACTTC. Translation: CASSQGQGEETQYF.